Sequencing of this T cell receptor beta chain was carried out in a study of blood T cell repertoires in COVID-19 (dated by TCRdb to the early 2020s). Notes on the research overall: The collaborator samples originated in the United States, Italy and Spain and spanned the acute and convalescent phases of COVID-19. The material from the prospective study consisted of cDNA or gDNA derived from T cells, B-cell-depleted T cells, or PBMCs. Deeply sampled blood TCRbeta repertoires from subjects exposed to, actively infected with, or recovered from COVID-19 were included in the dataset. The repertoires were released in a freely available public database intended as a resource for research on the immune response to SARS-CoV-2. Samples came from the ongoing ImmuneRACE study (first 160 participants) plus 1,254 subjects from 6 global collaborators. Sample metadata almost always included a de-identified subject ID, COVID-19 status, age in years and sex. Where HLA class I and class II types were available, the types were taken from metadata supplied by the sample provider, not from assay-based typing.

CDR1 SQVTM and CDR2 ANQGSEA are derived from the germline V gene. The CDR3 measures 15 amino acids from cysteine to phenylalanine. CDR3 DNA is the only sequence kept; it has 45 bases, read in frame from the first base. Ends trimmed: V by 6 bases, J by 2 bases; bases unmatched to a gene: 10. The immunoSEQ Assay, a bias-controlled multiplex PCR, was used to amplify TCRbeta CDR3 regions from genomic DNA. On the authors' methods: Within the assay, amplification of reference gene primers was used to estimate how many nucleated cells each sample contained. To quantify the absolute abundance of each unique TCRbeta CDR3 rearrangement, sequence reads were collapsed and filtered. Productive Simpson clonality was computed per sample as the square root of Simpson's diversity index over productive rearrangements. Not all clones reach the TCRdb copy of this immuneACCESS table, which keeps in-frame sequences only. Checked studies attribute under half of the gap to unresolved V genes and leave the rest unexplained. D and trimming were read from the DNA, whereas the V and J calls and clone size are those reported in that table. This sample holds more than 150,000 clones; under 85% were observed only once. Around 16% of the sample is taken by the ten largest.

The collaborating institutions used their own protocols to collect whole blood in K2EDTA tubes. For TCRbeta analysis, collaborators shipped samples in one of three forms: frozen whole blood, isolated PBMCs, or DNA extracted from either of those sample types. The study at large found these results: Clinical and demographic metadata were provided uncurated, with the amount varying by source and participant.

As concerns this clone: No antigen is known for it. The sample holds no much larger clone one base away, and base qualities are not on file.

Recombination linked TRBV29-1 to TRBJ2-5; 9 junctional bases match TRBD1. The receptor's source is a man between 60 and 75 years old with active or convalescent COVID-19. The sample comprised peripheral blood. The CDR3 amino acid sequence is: CSVLRDRVRQETQYF. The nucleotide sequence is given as TGCAGCGTCCTCCGGGACAGGGTGAGGCAAGAGACCCAGTACTTC.